A selection of T cell receptor beta chains follows, all from one sample in a study of T-cell reconstitution after alpha-beta-depleted transplantation in children. MiXCR, applied by TCRdb to the PCR reads, yields one record per CDR3 protein. The data show hundreds of thousands of distinct CDR3 sequences, with 15% to 20% seen just once and more than 2.5% held by the top ten. Sequences were derived from PBMCs from the stem cell graft donor, sampled from the stem cell graft. All receptors derive from a human donor who donated a stem cell graft to a child with acute lymphoblastic leukemia. The CDR3 runs from the conserved cysteine through the conserved F or W. Each record gives: clone size, D gene, J gene, V gene, CDR3 DNA, CDR3 protein. D genes are given only for firm matches. The listing skips clone size in some rows; elsewhere it reads once, few, many or a size class.

few NA TRBJ1-5 TRBV11-2 TGTGCCAGCAGCTTAGGAGGGGGGCAAAATCAGCCCCAGCATTTT CASSLGGGQNQPQHF
many TRBD1 TRBJ2-7 TRBV27 TGTGCCAGCAGCCTGACAGGGGTTTACGAGCAGTACTTC CASSLTGVYEQYF
NA NA TRBJ1-1 TRBV5-1 TGCGCCAGCAGCTCGCCAGGGGCTGAAGCTTTCTTT CASSSPGAEAFF
NA NA TRBJ2-7 TRBV15 TGTGCCACCAGCAGAGAGGTATGGGACCGCGGGGAGCAGTACTTC CATSREVWDRGEQYF
few NA TRBJ2-5 TRBV6-1 TGTGCCAGCAGTGAAGCTCCCGGGATCCAAGAGACCCAGTACTTC CASSEAPGIQETQYF
few NA TRBJ2-4 TRBV7-8 TGTGCCAGCAGCTTAGCTTATGCGAGGGGGTACAACATTCAGTACTTC CASSLAYARGYNIQYF
few NA TRBJ2-1 TRBV3-1 TGTGCCAGCAGCCAAGATCCGGGGGTGTACAATGAGCAGTTCTTC CASSQDPGVYNEQFF
NA TRBD1 TRBJ2-1 TRBV27 TGTGCCAGCAGTTGGGACAGCCTAACCAATGAGCAGTTCTTC CASSWDSLTNEQFF
many TRBD1 TRBJ1-5 TRBV6-5 TGTGCCAGCAGTACCGACAGGGATCAGCCCCAGCATTTT CASSTDRDQPQHF
few TRBD2 TRBJ2-1 TRBV5-1 TGCGCCAGCAGCTTTTGGGTCGCGGGAGGGCGCCACAATGAGCAGTTCTTC CASSFWVAGGRHNEQFF
medium-sized NA TRBJ1-2 TRBV7-9 TGTGCCAGCAGCTTGGGTGGTTGGGGAGGGGACTATGGCTACACCTTC CASSLGGWGGDYGYTF
NA NA TRBJ1-1 TRBV5-1 TGCGCCAGCAGCTTGGTGGGAGGCCAGAACACTGAAGCTTTCTTT CASSLVGGQNTEAFF
few TRBD2 TRBJ2-7 TRBV5-1 TGCGCCAGCAGCTTGGAAAGTCGGGGCGGGAGCTTTCCGTACTTC CASSLESRGGSFPYF
few TRBD1 TRBJ1-2 TRBV7-9 TGTGCCAGCAGCCGATTGGGACAGGGGGCTTCCCCCAACTATGGCTACACCTTC CASSRLGQGASPNYGYTF
NA NA TRBJ2-7 TRBV29-1 TGCAGCGTTGTAGCCTACGAGCAGTACTTC CSVVAYEQYF
NA TRBD2 TRBJ2-7 TRBV6-5 TGTGCCAGCAGTTACCCGGGACTAGCGGGAGGCCGGAGCTCCTACGAGCAGTACTTC CASSYPGLAGGRSSYEQYF
few TRBD2 TRBJ2-5 TRBV6-5 TGTGCCAGCAGTTACTCAAGGGGTGGGAGGGAGGAGACCCAGTACTTC CASSYSRGGREETQYF
NA NA TRBJ1-5 TRBV12-3/TRBV12-4 TGTGCCAGCAGCCACGACAGTTATAGCAATCAGCCCCAGCATTTT CASSHDSYSNQPQHF
NA NA TRBJ1-4 TRBV5-6 TGTGCCAGCAGTCGGAGGGGCTGGAACGAGGAAAAACTGTTTTTT CASSRRGWNEEKLFF
NA NA TRBJ2-7 TRBV7-8 TGTGCCAGCAGCTTAGTAGAGCGTAAAGAGCAGTACTTC CASSLVERKEQYF
NA TRBD2 TRBJ2-1 TRBV2 TGTGCCAGCAGTGATAGGGTAAGCGGGAGTGAGGCCAATGAGCAGTTCTTC CASSDRVSGSEANEQFF
NA NA TRBJ1-2 TRBV3-1 TGTGCCAGCAGTCGAACGCCCCCTGACACCTACTATGTCTACACCTTC CASSRTPPDTYYVYTF
NA NA TRBJ1-5 TRBV5-1 TGCGCCAGCAGGACGGATAGCAATCAGCCCCAGCATTTT CASRTDSNQPQHF
few TRBD1 TRBJ2-3 TRBV7-9 TGTGCCAGCAGCTTCGGACAGGCGAGAGCAGATACGCAGTATTTT CASSFGQARADTQYF
NA TRBD2 TRBJ2-7 TRBV19 TGTGCCAGTAGTCCACTAGCGGGAGGGAACGAGCAGTACTTC CASSPLAGGNEQYF
NA NA TRBJ2-3 TRBV20-1 TGCAGTGCTAGAGATGCAGGCAGAGCGGCCTTCAGCACAGATACGCAGTATTTT CSARDAGRAAFSTDTQYF
few TRBD1 TRBJ1-5 TRBV4-2 TGTGCCAGCAGCCAAGCATCAGGACAGGTGAATCAGCCCCAGCATTTT CASSQASGQVNQPQHF
NA NA TRBJ2-7 TRBV4-2 TGTGCCAGCAGCCAAGTGGCGGGATCCTACGAGCAGTACTTC CASSQVAGSYEQYF
few TRBD2 TRBJ2-1 TRBV20-1 TGCAGTGCTAGAGCCCTACCGACTAGCGGGAAAAACTCCTACAATGAGCAGTTCTTC CSARALPTSGKNSYNEQFF
NA NA TRBJ1-2 TRBV10-3 TGTGCCATCAGTTCACAGGGCTCCTATGGCTACACCTTC CAISSQGSYGYTF
few TRBD2 TRBJ2-1 TRBV3-1 TGTGCCAGCAGCCAAGCGGGACTAGCGGGAGGCTCCTACAATGAGCAGTTCTTC CASSQAGLAGGSYNEQFF
NA NA TRBJ2-4 TRBV4-1 TGCGCCAGCAGCCAAAGTTCCGGTGGGAGGACCAAAAACATTCAGTACTTC CASSQSSGGRTKNIQYF
few NA TRBJ2-1 TRBV5-1 TGCGCCAGCAGCTTGGGAGTGAGGCAGTTCTTC CASSLGVRQFF
NA NA TRBJ2-1 TRBV15 TGTGCCACCAGCAGAGATCCCAAAGTCGCCCCCGGCGGGGGCAAGTTCTTC CATSRDPKVAPGGGKFF
NA TRBD1 TRBJ2-6 TRBV7-9 TGTGCCAGCAGCCGCCGGGACAGGGGGCTCGCGGCCAACGTCCTGACTTTC CASSRRDRGLAANVLTF
NA NA TRBJ1-2 TRBV12-3/TRBV12-4 TGTGCCAGCACCCCTTTAAGGAACTATGGCTACACCTTC CASTPLRNYGYTF
few TRBD1 TRBJ2-7 TRBV19 TGTGCCAGTAGTATAGGGACAGGGGTCTACGAGCAGTACTTC CASSIGTGVYEQYF
few NA TRBJ2-7 TRBV2 TGTGCCAGCAGGACGACAGGCTTTGGGTACGAGCAGTACTTC CASRTTGFGYEQYF
few NA TRBJ2-7 TRBV11-3 TGTGCCAGCAGCCCGGGTCGGAGAGTTTTCTACGAGCAGTACTTC CASSPGRRVFYEQYF
few TRBD2 TRBJ2-1 TRBV11-1 TGTGCCAGCAGCTTCACTCTCCCGACTAGCCCACGCTCCTACAATGAGCAGTTCTTC CASSFTLPTSPRSYNEQFF
few TRBD1 TRBJ2-7 TRBV6-5 TGTGCCAGCAGTTACGGGACAGGAGACTCCTACGAGCAGTACTTC CASSYGTGDSYEQYF
few NA TRBJ2-1 TRBV5-1 TGCGCCAGCAGCCGGACCGTCTCTCGGAATGAGCAGTTCTTC CASSRTVSRNEQFF
NA NA TRBJ2-6 TRBV3-1 TGTGCCAGCAGCCAAGAGGGTGGGATGACCTCTGGGGCCAACGTCCTGACTTTC CASSQEGGMTSGANVLTF
NA NA TRBJ2-3 TRBV5-1 TGCGCCAGCAGCCCCGGCTTGATTGACTCGGATACGCAGTATTTT CASSPGLIDSDTQYF
NA NA TRBJ2-1 TRBV7-9 TGTGCCAGCAGCTTCGGAATCAATGAGCAGTTCTTC CASSFGINEQFF
few NA TRBJ2-3 TRBV3-1 TGTGCCAGCAGCCAGGACCGAACAGACACAGATACGCAGTATTTT CASSQDRTDTDTQYF
few NA TRBJ1-1 TRBV11-2 TGTGCCAGCAGCTCATACAGGGCTGAAGCTTTCTTT CASSSYRAEAFF
few TRBD1 TRBJ2-7 TRBV4-1 TGCGCCAGCAGCCAAGGCCCTTGGACAGGCCCCTACGAGCAGTACTTC CASSQGPWTGPYEQYF
few NA TRBJ1-5 TRBV7-3 TGTGCCAACGCACTATGTACAGGGCGTGATCAGCCCCAGCATTTT CANALCTGRDQPQHF
few NA TRBJ2-7 TRBV5-1 TGCGCCAGCAGCTTGGATGGCAGACCCTACGAGCAGTACTTC CASSLDGRPYEQYF
NA NA TRBJ1-1 TRBV29-1 TGCAGCGTTGATGGCATAACCGAAGCTTTCTTT CSVDGITEAFF